This T cell receptor beta chain was recovered during a study of glioma-infiltrating T cells after dendritic cell vaccination. Described time point: after dendritic cell vaccination, including at tumor progression/relapse. Up to 2 ug genomic DNA was used for TCRB CDR3 amplification. The data were produced by immunoSEQ multiplex PCR, yet TCRdb's version contains in-frame clones alone and is incomplete. The data contain 65,000 or so clones, around 86% of them singletons. Source: blood, taken after dendritic cell vaccination. The TCR comes from a human donor with glioblastoma.

DNA of the CDR3: TGTGCCAGCAGTTACTCGAATGAGGACTACTGGTACTTC. Protein sequence: CASSYSNEDYWYF. The chain has TRBV6-5 and TRBJ2-7, with D tentatively TRBD2 (6 bases). Germline V lookup: CDR1 MNHEY, CDR2 SVGAGI. The CDR3 sequence is 13 residues long. V was clipped by 0 bases and J by 12 bases, with 15 bases between them.